The source of this T cell receptor beta chain is a study of CXCR3-negative and CXCR3-positive naive CD8 T cells. Turning to the study itself: Overall TRB read output was 120 million to 150 million, and each library contained about 1.5 +/- 0.3 million reads.

The CDR3 runs 13 residues. The germline V gene has CDR1 SQVTM and CDR2 ANQGSEA. UMI-labeled 5' RACE yielded the TRB cDNA libraries. TCRdb re-called the 5' RACE reads and shows each CDR3 protein once, DNA omitted. The specimen's table records roughly 3,600 distinct CDR3 sequences. Phenotypically, naive CD8+ T cells corresponded to CD45RO-CCR7+CD27+CD95-. As for this clonotype: Its antigen is undetermined.

General study findings and limits: Similar TRBV-TRBJ usage was seen in naive cells (both CXCR3-negative and CXCR3-positive), but memory cells differed. Hydrophobicity of TRB CDR3s was greater in CXCR3-positive naive cells than in CXCR3-negative naive cells.

The chain joins TRBV29-1 to TRBJ2-5; the D call of TRBD2 rests on TCRdb alone, since no DNA is present to check it. Sequencing used naive CXCR3- CD8+ T cells from blood. This sample's subset: CD45RO-CCR7+CD27+CD95- naive CD8+ T cells lacking CXCR3 (TNR3-). This sequence originates from a human donor in good health. Some clones in this sample may be carry-over from other donors' samples. The CDR3 protein is CSDSGDVSETQYF.